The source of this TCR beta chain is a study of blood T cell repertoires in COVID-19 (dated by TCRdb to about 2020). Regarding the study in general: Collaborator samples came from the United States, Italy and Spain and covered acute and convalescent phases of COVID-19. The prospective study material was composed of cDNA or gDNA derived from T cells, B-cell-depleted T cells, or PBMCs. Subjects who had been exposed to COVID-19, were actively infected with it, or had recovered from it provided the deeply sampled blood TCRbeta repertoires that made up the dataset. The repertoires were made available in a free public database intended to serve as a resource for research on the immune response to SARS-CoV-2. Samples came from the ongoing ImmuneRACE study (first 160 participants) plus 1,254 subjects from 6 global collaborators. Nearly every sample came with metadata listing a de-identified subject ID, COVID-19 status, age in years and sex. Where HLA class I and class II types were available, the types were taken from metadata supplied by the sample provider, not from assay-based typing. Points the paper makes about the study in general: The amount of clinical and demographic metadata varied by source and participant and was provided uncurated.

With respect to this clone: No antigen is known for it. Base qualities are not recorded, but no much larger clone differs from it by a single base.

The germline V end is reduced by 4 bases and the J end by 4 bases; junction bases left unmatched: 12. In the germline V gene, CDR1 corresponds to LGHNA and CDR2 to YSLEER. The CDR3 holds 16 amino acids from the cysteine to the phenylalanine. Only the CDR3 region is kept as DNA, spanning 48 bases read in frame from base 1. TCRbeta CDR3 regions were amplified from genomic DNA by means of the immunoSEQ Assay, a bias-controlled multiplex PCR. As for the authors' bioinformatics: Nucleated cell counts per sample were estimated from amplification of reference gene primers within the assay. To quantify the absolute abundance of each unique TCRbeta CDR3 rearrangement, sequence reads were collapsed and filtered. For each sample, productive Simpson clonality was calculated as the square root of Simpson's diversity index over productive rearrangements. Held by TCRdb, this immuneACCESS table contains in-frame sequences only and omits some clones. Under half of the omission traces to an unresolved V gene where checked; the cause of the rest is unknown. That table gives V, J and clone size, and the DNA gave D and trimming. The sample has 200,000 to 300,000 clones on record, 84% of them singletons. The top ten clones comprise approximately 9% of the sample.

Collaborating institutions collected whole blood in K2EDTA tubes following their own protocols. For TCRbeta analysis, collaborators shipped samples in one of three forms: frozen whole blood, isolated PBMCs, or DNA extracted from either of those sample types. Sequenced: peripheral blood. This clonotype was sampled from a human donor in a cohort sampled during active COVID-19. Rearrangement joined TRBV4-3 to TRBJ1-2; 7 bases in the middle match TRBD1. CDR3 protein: CASSRQTGLGGYGYTF. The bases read TGCGCCAGCAGCCGCCAGACAGGGTTGGGAGGCTATGGCTACACCTTC.